This TCR beta chain was found in a study of beta chain features in type 1 diabetes. Study conclusions and caveats: The naive, central memory and Treg TCRB repertoires looked more alike in patients than they did in healthy donors. There was a moderate but significant shortening of TCRB CDR3s in all four CD4+ subsets of Type 1 diabetes patients. Among type 1 diabetes patients, VDJ junctions had fewer insertions and more deletions.

Germline CDR1 SGHNT, CDR2 YYREEE (reference sequence). Losses at the gene ends were 4 bases for V and 6 bases for J; bases not matched to a gene: 12. The CDR3 consists of 15 residues. Investigators reverse transcribed all isolated RNA, so they sequenced expressed TCRB transcripts. About 3.57 million reads, on average, came from each naive, central memory and regulatory T cell sample. The repertoire was sequenced with immunoSEQ multiplex PCR; TCRdb's copy has only in-frame clones and lacks some. This sample has over 150,000 clones, with 10% to 13% found just once. Note on this clone: Its antigen is unidentified.

Via the markers CD45RO/CCR7/CD25/CD127/CD95/CD27, stem cell-like memory, regulatory, central memory and naive CD4+ cells were sorted. The sequence was obtained from a young man with type 1 diabetes. The V call is TRBV5-4, the J call TRBJ2-7, with 8 bases identical to TRBD1. The sequencing input was central memory CD4+ T cells from blood. The CDR3 DNA follows: TGTGCCAGCAGCCCGGGTGACAGGGGCCGCCTCGAGCAGTACTTC. It translates to CASSPGDRGRLEQYF. The full variable domain, with the rest looked up from reference TRBV5-4 and TRBJ2-7, is ETGVTQSPTHLIKTRGQQVTLRCSSQSGHNTVSWYQQALGQGPQFIFQYYREEENGRGNFPPRFSGLQFPNYSSELNVNALELDDSALYLCASSPGDRGRLEQYFGPGTRLTVT.